Listed here is a single T cell receptor beta chain. Its specificity is not known. The PCR ran on 60 Vbeta and 13 Jbeta primers. In the authors' workflow: Later reanalysis found approximately 80 million unique TCR beta chains, around 11 million of them shared. Libraries were prepared by immunoSEQ multiplex PCR; TCRdb keeps only in-frame clonotypes and omits some of them. The DNA gave D and trimming, while V, J and clone size come from that table. The table shows 100,000 to 150,000 clones, with 82% occurring only once. The sample comes from a study of cytomegalovirus exposure and HLA in healthy donors. Trimming left V 2 bases short and J 5 bases short, with 12 bases between. Germline-derived CDR1 and CDR2 are LNHDA and SQIVND (reference sequence). The CDR3 contains 14 residues. The study's findings and limits: Upon later analysis, TCR association rates were observed to vary by HLA locus, being highest for DRB1 and lowest for HLA-C. Upon later analysis, HLA-associated TCR beta chains proved more clonally expanded than other, equally common chains. Per published reports, the classifier diagnosed cytomegalovirus status with high specificity and sensitivity.

The TCR originated in a boy between 2 and 15 years old in good health and CMV-seronegative. Sequencing was performed on PBMCs. This chain links TRBV19 with TRBJ1-1; a weak D match, TRBD1 (5 bases). The DNA of the CDR3 is TGTGCCAGTAGTATAAATCAGGGAAGGACTGAAGCTTTCTTT. It translates to CASSINQGRTEAFF.